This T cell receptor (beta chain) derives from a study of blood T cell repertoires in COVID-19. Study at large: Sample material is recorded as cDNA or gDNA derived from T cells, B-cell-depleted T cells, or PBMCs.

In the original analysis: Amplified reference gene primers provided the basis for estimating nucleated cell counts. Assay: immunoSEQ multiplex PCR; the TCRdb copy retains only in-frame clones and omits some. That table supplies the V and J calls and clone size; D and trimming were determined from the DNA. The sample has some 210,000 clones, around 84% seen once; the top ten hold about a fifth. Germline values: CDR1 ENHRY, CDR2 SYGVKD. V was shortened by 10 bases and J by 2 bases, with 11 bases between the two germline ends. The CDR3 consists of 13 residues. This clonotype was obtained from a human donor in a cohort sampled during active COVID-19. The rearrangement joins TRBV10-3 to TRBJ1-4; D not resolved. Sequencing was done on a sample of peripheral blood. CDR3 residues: CATASGTNEKLFF. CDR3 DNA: TGTGCCACAGCATCCGGGACTAATGAAAAACTGTTTTTT.